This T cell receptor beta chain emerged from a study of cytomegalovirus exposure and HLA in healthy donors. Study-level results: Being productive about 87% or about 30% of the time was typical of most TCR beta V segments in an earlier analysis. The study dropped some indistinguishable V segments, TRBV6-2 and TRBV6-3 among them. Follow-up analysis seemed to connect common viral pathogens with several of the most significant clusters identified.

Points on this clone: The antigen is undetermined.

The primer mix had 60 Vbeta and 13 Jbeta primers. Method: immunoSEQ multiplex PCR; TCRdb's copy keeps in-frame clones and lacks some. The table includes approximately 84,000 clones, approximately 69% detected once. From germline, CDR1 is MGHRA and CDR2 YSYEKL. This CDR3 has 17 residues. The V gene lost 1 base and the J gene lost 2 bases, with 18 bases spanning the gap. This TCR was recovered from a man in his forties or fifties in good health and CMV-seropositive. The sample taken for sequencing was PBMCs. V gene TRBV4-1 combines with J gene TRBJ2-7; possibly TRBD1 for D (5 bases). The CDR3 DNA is TGCGCCAGCAGCCAAGGGGGCCCAGGGCAAGGGCCCTACGAGCAGTACTTC. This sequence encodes CASSQGGPGQGPYEQYF.